These T cell receptor beta chains were read from a single sample in a study of blood T cell repertoires in COVID-19. Data came from immunoSEQ multiplex PCR; TCRdb stores just in-frame clones and leaves some out. The sample carries over 150,000 clones, around 84% recorded once. The source material was peripheral blood. These receptors came from a man over 45 with active or convalescent COVID-19. Each CDR3 is given with its conserved first and last residue.

V gene: TRBV10-3
J gene: TRBJ2-1
CDR3 protein: CAARGGGRAVNEQFF

V gene: TRBV29-1
J gene: TRBJ2-5
CDR3 protein: CSARGGAAWEETQYF

V gene: TRBV6-5
J gene: TRBJ2-7
CDR3 protein: CAGRQGASYEQYF

V gene: TRBV12-3/TRBV12-4
J gene: TRBJ1-6
CDR3 protein: CASSKGRNSPLHF

V gene: TRBV9
J gene: TRBJ2-2
CDR3 protein: CASSPGLITGELFF

V gene: TRBV2
J gene: TRBJ2-3
CDR3 protein: CASRGPSATDTQYF

V gene: TRBV9
J gene: TRBJ2-3
CDR3 protein: CASSVFPSGGPDTQYF

V gene: TRBV27
J gene: TRBJ1-1
CDR3 protein: CASSLVRNTEAFF

V gene: TRBV24-1
J gene: TRBJ1-5
CDR3 protein: CATSDSTGMSQPQHF

V gene: TRBV24-1
J gene: TRBJ2-1
CDR3 protein: CATSDLGLARNEQFF